This T cell receptor (beta chain) is drawn from a study of T-cell memory formation after mild COVID-19. Study information: Across donors, TCR clusters were largely donor specific. Study findings and constraints: From day 15 to 85, contracting clones were balanced between CD4 and CD8, whereas later expanders leaned toward CD4+. Mainly in CM and EM were contracting CD4+ clones; CD8+ were in EMRA.

After 5'RACE with constant-segment primers, TCR alpha and TCR beta cDNA libraries carrying sample barcodes and UMIs were obtained. TCRdb re-called the 5' RACE reads through MiXCR, storing one row per CDR3 protein. This sample carries just under 150,000 distinct CDR3 sequences, roughly 21% of them seen once, and the ten largest clones take around 2.5%. Of note for this clonotype: No antigen is known for it.

Germline V CDR1 and CDR2: SEHNR, FQNEAQ (reference sequence). The CDR3 is 13 amino acids. V was trimmed by 4 bases and J by 8 bases, leaving 14 bases between them. The receptor comes from an adult woman who had mild COVID-19 (a few samples of this study predate the infection). Cell type and time point are not known. This chain links TRBV7-9 with TRBJ1-2; the D is unclear. Source material: PBMCs or a T cell subset sorted from them (not recorded which). The CDR3: CASSSEARGGYTF. In nucleotides, the CDR3 is TGTGCCAGCAGCTCAGAGGCCCGAGGGGGCTACACCTTC. The complete variable domain, with remaining parts taken from reference TRBV7-9 and TRBJ1-2, reads DTGVSQNPRHKITKRGQNVTFRCDPISEHNRLYWYRQTLGQGPEFLTYFQNEAQLEKSRLLSDRFSAERPKGSFSTLEIQRTEQGDSAMYLCASSSEARGGYTFGSGTRLTVV.